This T cell receptor (beta chain) was profiled in a study of T-cell reconstitution after alpha-beta-depleted transplantation in children. This clonotype was detected a few times. Molecular barcoding with unique molecular identifiers was used for the TCRbeta library. TCRdb recomputed calls from the PCR reads with MiXCR, one row per CDR3 protein. The sample includes approximately 6,000 distinct CDR3 sequences, under 20% seen only once; the top ten take over 10%. The receptor comes from a male patient younger than 18 who had a stem cell transplant for acute myeloid leukemia, so the T cells may come from the graft donor. Sequencing was performed on PBMCs, mostly from graft donor cells, taken 60 days after TCRalphabeta/CD19-depleted stem cell transplant.

The CDR3 DNA sequence: TGTGCCAGCAGCATGACAGGGTTGGGAGATACGCAGTATTTT. Translating it yields CASSMTGLGDTQYF. V is TRBV7-3 and J is TRBJ2-3; the match to TRBD1 covers 7 bases. J lost 5 bases, V lost 5 bases, and 7 bases had no gene match. The CDR3 loop spans 14 amino acids. Germline CDR1 is SGHTA and CDR2 is FQGTGA.